Presented here are 2 T cell receptor beta chains from one specimen sequenced in a study of blood T cell repertoires in COVID-19. Data came from immunoSEQ multiplex PCR; TCRdb stores just in-frame clones and leaves some out. The table lists about 380,000 clones, more than 70% of them singletons. The material sequenced was PBMCs or T cells enriched from blood (not recorded which). Receptors originate from a woman younger than 30 who had recovered from COVID-19.

The V call is TRBV11-2, the J call TRBJ2-6; possibly TRBD1 for D (6 bases). Germline values: CDR1 SGHAT, CDR2 FQNNGV. V lost 0 bases, J lost 0 bases, and 12 bases lay in between. The CDR3 is 18 amino acids. CDR3 amino acids: CASSLDQLRGSGANVLTF. The CDR3 DNA is TGTGCCAGCAGCTTAGATCAACTCAGGGGCTCTGGGGCCAACGTCCTGACTTTC.

The chain employs TRBV11-2 and TRBJ1-4; maybe TRBD1 (6 bases). This CDR3 is 15 amino acids long. Germline V lookup: CDR1 SGHAT, CDR2 FQNNGV. V lost 5 bases to trimming and J lost 6 bases, with 16 bases between them. CDR3 DNA sequence: TGTGCCAGCAGCGGGGGCCACCGAATGGATGAAAAACTGTTTTTT. It is translated as CASSGGHRMDEKLFF.